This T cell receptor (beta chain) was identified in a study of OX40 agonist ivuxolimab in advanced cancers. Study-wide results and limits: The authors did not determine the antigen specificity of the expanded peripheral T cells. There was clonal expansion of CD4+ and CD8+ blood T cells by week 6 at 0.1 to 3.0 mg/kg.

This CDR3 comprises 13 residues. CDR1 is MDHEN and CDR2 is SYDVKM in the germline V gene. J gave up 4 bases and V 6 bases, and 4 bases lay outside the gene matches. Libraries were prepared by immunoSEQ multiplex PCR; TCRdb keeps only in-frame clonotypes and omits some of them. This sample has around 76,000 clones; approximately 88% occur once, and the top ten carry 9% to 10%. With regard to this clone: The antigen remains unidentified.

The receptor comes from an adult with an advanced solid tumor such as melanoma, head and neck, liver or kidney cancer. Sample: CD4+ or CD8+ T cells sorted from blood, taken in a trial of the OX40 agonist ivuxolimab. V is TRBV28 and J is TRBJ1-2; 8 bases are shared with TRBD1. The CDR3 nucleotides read TGTGCCAGCAGGACAGGGGAGGCCTATGGCTACACCTTC. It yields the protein CASRTGEAYGYTF.